The rows below give T cell receptor beta chains drawn from one sample of a study of blood T cell repertoires in COVID-19. TCRdb's table, derived via immunoSEQ multiplex PCR, lists solely in-frame clones and lacks some. The sample consists of 200,000 to 250,000 clones, approximately 85% of them appearing once. Sequenced input: peripheral blood. All receptors come from a middle-aged man with acute or convalescent COVID-19. The CDR3 runs from the conserved cysteine through the conserved F or W. The D gene is left open where the match is weak.

v_gene	j_gene	d_gene	CDR3aa
TRBV9	TRBJ2-7	TRBD1	CASSAGQGGYEQYF
TRBV15	TRBJ2-5	TRBD2	CATSRVLAGVGPKGEETQYF
TRBV7-3	TRBJ2-3	NA	CASSPLNTDTQYF
TRBV14	TRBJ2-7	NA	CASSRTGSYEQYF
TRBV30	TRBJ1-1	NA	CALAGVREAFF
TRBV23-1	TRBJ2-7	NA	CASSQRYRDSYEQYF
TRBV15	TRBJ1-2	NA	CATSTLRAGIGGYTF
TRBV7-2	TRBJ2-7	TRBD2	CASGSGGAYEQYF
TRBV30	TRBJ1-5	TRBD1	CAWSVGQRNQPQHF
TRBV11-1	TRBJ2-7	TRBD2	CASSSTSGGSYEQYF
TRBV3-1/TRBV3-2	TRBJ1-6	NA	CASSRPGENSPLHF
TRBV7-2	TRBJ1-2	TRBD1	CASSPIGQVNYGYTF
TRBV28	TRBJ1-2	NA	CATIDRNYGYTF
TRBV12-3/TRBV12-4	TRBJ1-1	TRBD1	CASSQQGGTEAFF
TRBV7-8	TRBJ1-5	NA	CASSLRERGTPRGLSNQPQHF
TRBV28	TRBJ1-2	TRBD1	CASSPGRTGMKHGYTF
TRBV3-1/TRBV3-2	TRBJ1-1	NA	CASSQGSEAFF
TRBV7-6	TRBJ1-2	TRBD1	CASSPGQGVNYGYTF
TRBV3-1/TRBV3-2	TRBJ1-3	NA	CASSQSTGGNTIYF
TRBV13	TRBJ2-2	TRBD1	CASSLRTGGLPGELFF
TRBV7-8	TRBJ2-7	TRBD1	CASSNVGQGAGEQYF
TRBV9	TRBJ1-6	NA	CASSVWPLTSPLHF
TRBV19	TRBJ1-1	NA	CASLGGIKNTEAFF
TRBV27	TRBJ2-7	TRBD1	CASRSTTGTYEQYF
TRBV2	TRBJ1-4	NA	CATGRNNEKLFF
TRBV10-2	TRBJ2-1	TRBD2	CASSGTSGGSSYNEQFF
TRBV5-4	TRBJ1-2	NA	CASKSSGVGYGYTF
TRBV20-1	TRBJ1-1	NA	CSASRDTAVNTEAFF
TRBV5-8	TRBJ1-4	TRBD1	CASSPGADRGYEKLFF
TRBV5-8	TRBJ1-2	TRBD1	CASSSGQGGGYGYTF
TRBV5-1	TRBJ2-7	TRBD1	CASSSGGQAYYEQYF
TRBV10-3	TRBJ1-2	TRBD1	CAISDQRTGSSGYTF
TRBV3-1/TRBV3-2	TRBJ2-1	TRBD1	CASSHSPGQGGFGEQFF
TRBV30	TRBJ1-6	NA	CAWSGGPNSPLHF
TRBV30	TRBJ1-4	TRBD1	CAWSRGQVNEKLFF
TRBV18	TRBJ1-2	TRBD1	CASSLPGQPGYTF
TRBV29-1	TRBJ1-1	TRBD1	CSVGTGGSEAFF
TRBV11-2	TRBJ2-7	TRBD1	CASSPDRVGSEQYF
TRBV9	TRBJ2-7	TRBD1	CASSVGGGTYEQYF
TRBV18	TRBJ1-4	NA	CASSPTGTKATNEKLFF
TRBV5-6	TRBJ1-1	NA	CASSSLTGFTEAFF
TRBV19	TRBJ1-6	NA	CASSNGVNSPLHF
TRBV18	TRBJ1-3	NA	CASSPAGPQRYTIYF
TRBV27	TRBJ2-5	TRBD2	CASSLLSGGSETQYF
TRBV19	TRBJ1-2	TRBD1	CASGDRPYYGYTF
TRBV10-3	TRBJ1-1	NA	CATTLQGNTEAFF
TRBV5-6	TRBJ1-1	NA	CASSLGREAFF
TRBV30	TRBJ1-1	NA	CAWRRGHQMNTEAFF
TRBV18	TRBJ1-5	NA	CASSNSGDQPQHF